This T cell receptor (beta chain) was captured in a study of shared clonotypes between healthy human individuals. Study background: Each donor's CD8 memory used one plate, CD8 naive two, each CD4 subset three.

Naive CD8 cells lacked CD45RO and underwent positive selection for CCR7, leaving out terminally differentiated effector memory CD45RA+ cells. The input for sorted-subset replicate PCRs was approximately 210 ng DNA, 30,000 or so T cell genomes. Sequencing was performed with immunoSEQ multiplex PCR; in TCRdb, only in-frame clones are kept and a portion is missing. This table holds approximately 650,000 clones, around 95% found once. Germline CDR1 reads SGHAT; CDR2 reads FQNNGV. The length of the CDR3 is 15 residues. V lost 0 bases to trimming and J lost 7 bases, with 16 bases between them. The sequence derives from a woman in her twenties or thirties in good health. Sequenced sample: naive CD8+ T cells sorted from blood. The chain carries TRBV11-2 and TRBJ2-7; weak D call: TRBD1 (6 bases). CDR3 DNA sequence: TGTGCCAGCAGCTTAGAATCCGGACAGATCTGGGAGCAGTACTTC. This sequence encodes CASSLESGQIWEQYF.